This entry lists 30 T cell receptor beta chains sequenced from one sample in a study of Siglec-9 on CD8 T cells in melanoma (dated by TCRdb to between 2018 and 2020). The library was obtained by the immunoSEQ multiplex PCR assay. Imported from immuneACCESS, the table was reduced by TCRdb to in-frame sequences with V and J called. These copies leave out some clones; in studies compared against another copy, an unresolved V gene accounts for under half, and the cause of the remainder is not known. A total of some 37,000 clones appear in this sample, 84% of them only once. More than 1.5% of the sample lies in the top ten. Sequencing was carried out using Siglec-9- CD8+ T cells sorted from blood. Sample cell subset or site, as interpreted from the label and publication: CD8 T cells lacking Siglec-9. The receptors were gathered from a human donor in good health.

The chain combines TRBV2 with TRBJ2-7; D not resolved. Germline CDR1 SNHLY, CDR2 FYNNEI. The CDR3 has 12 residues. V dropped 5 bases and J dropped 3 bases, with 8 bases sitting between them. The CDR3 sequence: CASSRIYYEQYF. Written as DNA, the CDR3 is TGTGCCAGCAGTAGAATTTACTACGAGCAGTACTTC.

This chain links TRBV18 with TRBJ1-2, with D possibly being TRBD1 (6 bases). The CDR3 is 14 residues long. Germline values: CDR1 KGHSH, CDR2 LQKENI. V lost 1 base to trimming and J lost 8 bases, with 14 bases between them. The chain's CDR3 is CASSPRQAERGYTF. CDR3 DNA sequence: TGTGCCAGCTCACCACGACAGGCCGAGAGAGGCTACACCTTC.

CDR3: CASSIPTGNTGELFF. DNA of the CDR3: TGTGCCAGTAGTATCCCGACAGGGAACACCGGGGAGCTGTTTTTT. The chain uses TRBV19 and TRBJ2-2; D is perhaps TRBD1 (6 bases). The V end was cut by 3 bases, the J end by 1 base, with 9 bases between. Per germline, CDR1 LNHDA and CDR2 SQIVND (reference sequence). The CDR3 contains 15 residues.

The J gene is TRBJ2-3, the V gene TRBV25-1, with D perhaps matching TRBD2 (6 bases). The CDR3 runs 15 residues. The germline V gene encodes CDR1 MGHDK and CDR2 SYGVNS. Trimming pared 10 bases from V and 5 bases from J, leaving 22 bases between. The CDR3 bases are TGTGCCATCTCAAGGAGGGATGACATAAGAGATACGCAGTATTTT. Protein sequence: CAISRRDDIRDTQYF.

V is TRBV15 and J is TRBJ2-7; 14 bases are shared with TRBD2. The CDR3 contains 16 residues. V dropped 3 bases and J dropped 2; count of bases not matched to a gene: 3. CDR1 is LNHNV and CDR2 is YYDKDF in the germline V gene (reference sequence). The CDR3 region has the DNA TGTGCCACCAGCAGGCCGGGACTAGCGGGGGCCTACGAGCAGTACTTC. Translating gives CATSRPGLAGAYEQYF.

This sequence joins TRBV5-1 and TRBJ2-2; 7 nucleotides align to TRBD2. CDR1 and CDR2 from the germline V gene are SGHRS and YFSETQ. V trimming: 3 bases; J trimming: 4 bases; junction bases outside the gene matches: 9. This CDR3 contains 16 residues. CDR3 residues: CASSSLEGRGTGELFF. In nucleotides, the CDR3 is TGCGCCAGCAGCTCTCTTGAAGGGAGGGGCACCGGGGAGCTGTTTTTT.

This chain joins TRBV27 and TRBJ2-3; D is ambiguous. There are 14 residues in the CDR3. V dropped 2 bases and J dropped 2 bases, with 8 bases sitting between them. Germline V CDR1 and CDR2: MNHEY, SMNVEV (reference sequence). The CDR3 region has the DNA TGTGCCAGCAGTTTAGTGCGGCCCACAGATACGCAGTATTTT. Its protein is CASSLVRPTDTQYF.

This chain joins TRBV6-5 and TRBJ1-1; D unclear. Germline CDR1 MNHEY, CDR2 SVGAGI. Trimming stripped 0 bases from V and 4 bases from J, with 9 bases between. The CDR3 runs to 14 residues. The CDR3 nucleotides read TGTGCCAGCAGTTACTCCCTAGGGAGCACTGAAGCTTTCTTT. It specifies CASSYSLGSTEAFF.

This clone appeared once. V usage is TRBV29-1 and J usage is TRBJ2-7; D possibly corresponds to TRBD1 (5 bases). Germline V gene data show CDR1 as SQVTM and CDR2 as ANQGSEA. The ends were cut back, 4 bases at V and 1 base at J, with 8 bases in the middle. The CDR3 contains 12 residues. Here the CDR3 reads CSVVDSSYEQYF. The CDR3 DNA follows: TGCAGCGTTGTAGACAGTTCCTACGAGCAGTACTTC.

V gene TRBV7-9 combines with J gene TRBJ2-3, with unresolved D. Trimming pared 4 bases from V and 0 bases from J, leaving 5 bases between. Germline V gene data show CDR1 as SEHNR and CDR2 as FQNEAQ (reference sequence). The length of the CDR3 is 13 residues. The DNA for the CDR3 is TGTGCCAGCAGCTACGTTAGCACAGATACGCAGTATTTT. Its translation is CASSYVSTDTQYF.

J is TRBJ2-1 and V is TRBV7-8; no firm D call. Trimming pared 5 bases from V and 0 bases from J, leaving 8 bases between. Germline assignment: CDR1 SGHVS and CDR2 FQNEAQ. This CDR3 has 14 amino acids. CDR3 coding DNA: TGTGCCAGCAGCGACTTTAGCTCCTACAATGAGCAGTTCTTC. This gives the protein CASSDFSSYNEQFF.

The chain couples TRBV27 to TRBJ2-3, with 10 bases aligning to TRBD2. V shed 8 bases and J 0 bases; nucleotides not matched to a gene: 8. Germline V gives CDR1 MNHEY, CDR2 SMNVEV (reference sequence). This CDR3 is 16 amino acids long. The chain's CDR3 is CASRSGGTYSTDTQYF. CDR3 nucleotides: TGTGCCAGCCGTAGCGGGGGGACCTATAGCACAGATACGCAGTATTTT.

This chain links TRBV6-6 with TRBJ2-7; 10 nucleotides match TRBD2. Germline V lookup: CDR1 MNHNY, CDR2 SVGAGI (reference sequence). With 6 bases clipped from V and 6 bases from J, the junction kept 14 bases outside the gene matches. The CDR3 runs to 16 residues. The CDR3: CASRGKREGRGSEQYF. Here the CDR3 DNA reads TGTGCCAGCAGGGGTAAGCGGGAGGGCCGAGGTTCCGAGCAGTACTTC.

The V gene is TRBV29-1, the J gene TRBJ2-1; 7 nucleotides match TRBD2. Germline CDR1 SQVTM, CDR2 ANQGSEA. The trim removed 0 bases at V and 0 bases at J, leaving 11 bases unmatched. The CDR3 loop spans 18 amino acids. DNA for the CDR3: TGCAGCGTTGAAGAGGCTAGCGGAGGCCCAAGCTCCTACAATGAGCAGTTCTTC. Its translation is CSVEEASGGPSSYNEQFF.

The chain is built from TRBV27 and TRBJ2-5; 8 bases are shared with TRBD2. Losses at the gene ends were 0 bases for V and 4 bases for J; bases not matched to a gene: 4. Per germline, CDR1 MNHEY and CDR2 SMNVEV (reference sequence). This CDR3 contains 15 residues. The CDR3 bases are TGTGCCAGCAGTTTATCGGGGCTAGCGGGAGAGACCCAGTACTTC. It translates to CASSLSGLAGETQYF.

This clone came up a few times. This rearrangement joins TRBV5-6 to TRBJ1-6; D remains ambiguous. The CDR3 consists of 12 residues. V lost 4 bases, J lost 7 bases, and 6 bases lay in between. Germline loops: CDR1 SGHDT, CDR2 YYEEEE. CDR3 sequence reads: CASSGNNSPLHF. For the CDR3, the DNA is TGTGCCAGCAGCGGAAACAATTCACCCCTCCACTTT.

CDR3: CASGIAYEQYF. CDR3 nucleotides: TGTGCCAGCGGGATAGCCTACGAGCAGTACTTC. The chain uses TRBV6-1 and TRBJ2-7; D not resolved. Per the germline V gene, CDR1 is MNHNS and CDR2 is SASEGT. The CDR3 covers 11 residues. The V gene lost 8 bases and the J gene lost 2 bases, with 7 bases spanning the gap.

V is TRBV19 and J is TRBJ2-1, with unresolved D. The V end was cut by 5 bases, the J end by 0 bases, with 14 bases between. Germline CDR1 and CDR2: LNHDA and SQIVND (reference sequence). The CDR3 contains 16 residues. The CDR3 DNA reads TGTGCCAGTAGTCCACCCTTTAAGGGCTCCTACAATGAGCAGTTCTTC. Protein sequence: CASSPPFKGSYNEQFF. The full variable domain, in which reference TRBV19 and TRBJ2-1 provide the parts outside the CDR3, is DGGITQSPKYLFRKEGQNVTLSCEQNLNHDAMYWYRQDPGQGLRLIYYSQIVNDFQKGDIAEGYSVSREKKESFPLTVTSAQKNPTAFYLCASSPPFKGSYNEQFFGPGTRLTVL.

V is TRBV5-4 and J is TRBJ2-1; D remains ambiguous. V lost 0 bases and J lost 7, with 11 bases in between. This CDR3 has 14 amino acids. CDR1 is SGHNT, CDR2 YYREEE, per germline (reference sequence). In DNA form, the CDR3 reads TGTGCCAGCAGCTTGGCCAGTTTGAGGAATGAGCAGTTCTTC. Its protein product is CASSLASLRNEQFF.

V gene TRBV5-8 combines with J gene TRBJ2-7; D possibly corresponds to TRBD1 (6 bases). CDR3 size: 15 residues. Germline V gene data show CDR1 as SGHTS and CDR2 as YDEGEE. Trimming stripped 0 bases from V and 6 bases from J, with 16 bases between. CDR3: CASSLVHRVLAEQYF. The CDR3 bases are TGTGCCAGCAGCTTGGTCCACAGGGTACTGGCCGAGCAGTACTTC.

The V and J genes are TRBV13 and TRBJ1-2; 9 bases align to TRBD1. The germline CDR1 and CDR2 sequences are PRHDT and FYEKMQ (reference sequence). The J segment lost 3 bases and the V segment lost 5 bases, leaving 4 bases of the junction unmatched. The length of the CDR3 is 14 residues. As DNA, the CDR3 is TGTGCCAGCAGCGACAGGGGGATGGACTATGGCTACACCTTC. It is translated as CASSDRGMDYGYTF.

V and J are TRBV13 and TRBJ2-3; 13 bases fit TRBD2. Germline assignment: CDR1 PRHDT and CDR2 FYEKMQ (reference sequence). There are 18 residues in the CDR3. The trim removed 5 bases at V and 2 bases at J, leaving 10 bases unmatched. The CDR3 DNA sequence: TGTGCCAGCAGCCCCAGGACTAGCGGGAGCGACAACACAGATACGCAGTATTTT. The encoded protein is CASSPRTSGSDNTDTQYF.

This chain connects TRBV9 to TRBJ2-6; possibly TRBD1 or TRBD2 for D (5 bases each). Germline CDR1 is SGDLS and CDR2 is YYNGEE. Trimming removed 3 bases from V and 0 bases from J, with 16 bases in between. The CDR3 runs 18 residues. The chain's CDR3 is CASSAAWGRYSGANVLTF. The CDR3 nucleotides read TGTGCCAGCAGCGCCGCGTGGGGACGGTACTCTGGGGCCAACGTCCTGACTTTC.

The rearrangement uses TRBV6-6 and TRBJ2-2; no clear D gene. The CDR3 covers 13 residues. V was trimmed by 1 base and J by 6 bases, leaving 6 bases between them. CDR1 is MNHNY, CDR2 SVGAGI, per germline (reference sequence). Written as DNA, the CDR3 is TGTGCCAGCAGTTACTTTACGGCCGGGGAGCTGTTTTTT. It specifies CASSYFTAGELFF.

V gene TRBV15 combines with J gene TRBJ2-5; possible D gene TRBD1, 6 bases. This CDR3 region has 16 residues. The germline V gene has CDR1 LNHNV and CDR2 YYDKDF (reference sequence). Trimming removed 3 bases from V and 1 base from J, with 15 bases in between. In DNA form, the CDR3 reads TGTGCCACCAGCAGTAACAAACTGGACAGCCAAGAGACCCAGTACTTC. Encoded protein: CATSSNKLDSQETQYF.

The CDR3, as DNA: TGTGCCAGCAGTCACTACGAGCAGTACTTC. This sequence encodes CASSHYEQYF. This chain connects TRBV2 to TRBJ2-7; no clear D gene. V lost 5 bases, J lost 3 bases, and 2 bases lay in between. Per germline, CDR1 SNHLY and CDR2 FYNNEI. The CDR3 length is 10 residues.

CDR3 coding DNA: TGTGCCAGGCTGACTAGGGGGGATTTGGATACGCAGTATTTT. It codes for CARLTRGDLDTQYF. This sequence joins TRBV2 and TRBJ2-3; the D call may be TRBD1 or TRBD2 (6 bases each). V lost 9 bases to trimming and J lost 6 bases, with 19 bases between them. The CDR3 runs to 14 residues. Germline V gives CDR1 SNHLY, CDR2 FYNNEI.

The rearrangement uses TRBV28 and TRBJ1-5; D is ambiguous. Germline loops: CDR1 MDHEN, CDR2 SYDVKM. The V gene lost 1 base and the J gene lost 0 bases, with 7 bases spanning the gap. The CDR3 sequence is 15 residues long. The CDR3 DNA sequence: TGTGCCAGCAGTTTATTCCCGAATAGCAATCAGCCCCAGCATTTT. It codes for CASSLFPNSNQPQHF.

This clone was observed once. The CDR3 sequence is CASSSIGGEVLPGELFF. Written as DNA, the CDR3 is TGTGCCAGCAGCTCCATCGGAGGGGAAGTATTACCCGGGGAGCTGTTTTTT. The rearrangement links TRBV5-6 to TRBJ2-2, with a tentative D call TRBD2 (6 bases). Germline-derived CDR1 and CDR2 are SGHDT and YYEEEE. Trimming took off 3 bases at V and 6 bases at J, with 21 bases between the two ends. The CDR3 totals 17 residues.

This chain connects TRBV6-5 to TRBJ2-7; 7 bases agree with TRBD2. Per the germline V gene, CDR1 is MNHEY and CDR2 is SVGAGI. The CDR3 extends over 15 amino acids. Germline trimming cut 6 bases from V and 3 bases from J; bases unmatched to any gene: 11. The CDR3 coding sequence is TGTGCCAGCAGCCCATCGGAGCGGGGATTCTACGAGCAGTACTTC. Its translation is CASSPSERGFYEQYF.